Listed below are T cell receptor beta chains from one sample, sequenced in a study of PD-L1 blockade in urothelial cancer. The repertoire was sequenced with immunoSEQ multiplex PCR; TCRdb's copy has only in-frame clones and lacks some. The sample holds fewer than 50,000 clones, approximately 79% seen once. The material sequenced was PBMCs, taken around atezolizumab (anti-PD-L1) treatment. All receptors derive from a man between 70 and 80 years old with urothelial cancer. Both conserved end residues are trimmed from each CDR3. A D gene is named only where the DNA matches it firmly.

d_call: .; v_call: TRBV7-7; j_call: TRBJ2-7; cdr3_aa: ASSLANRGDEQY
d_call: TRBD2; v_call: TRBV2; j_call: TRBJ2-5; cdr3_aa: ASSGDYEETQY
d_call: .; v_call: TRBV1; j_call: TRBJ2-1; cdr3_aa: TSSQDRGTGLYNEQF
d_call: TRBD1; v_call: TRBV14; j_call: TRBJ2-1; cdr3_aa: ASSQGQGQGVMKQF
d_call: .; v_call: TRBV27; j_call: TRBJ2-3; cdr3_aa: ATRPAPISTDTQY
d_call: TRBD2; v_call: TRBV4-1; j_call: TRBJ2-5; cdr3_aa: ASSQEGSSGSRKTQY
d_call: .; v_call: TRBV30; j_call: TRBJ1-1; cdr3_aa: AWRPGVGGRAF
d_call: TRBD2; v_call: TRBV29-1; j_call: TRBJ2-1; cdr3_aa: SVKAGGTNEQF
d_call: .; v_call: TRBV7-9; j_call: TRBJ2-1; cdr3_aa: ASSFGGPNEQF
d_call: .; v_call: TRBV10-1; j_call: TRBJ2-1; cdr3_aa: ASSESQEGGEQF
d_call: TRBD1; v_call: TRBV5-6; j_call: TRBJ2-2; cdr3_aa: ASSLTPIRDRGFTGELF
d_call: TRBD1; v_call: TRBV5-1; j_call: TRBJ2-7; cdr3_aa: ASSLAGGGYEQY
d_call: .; v_call: TRBV10-3; j_call: TRBJ2-2; cdr3_aa: AISAGTSRTGELF
d_call: TRBD1; v_call: TRBV2; j_call: TRBJ2-1; cdr3_aa: ASRGQGGHNEQF
d_call: TRBD1; v_call: TRBV2; j_call: TRBJ1-1; cdr3_aa: ASLRTGFEAF
d_call: TRBD1; v_call: TRBV14; j_call: TRBJ2-2; cdr3_aa: ASSQSGQGPSITGELF
d_call: TRBD2; v_call: TRBV30; j_call: TRBJ2-7; cdr3_aa: AGRGAGAEQY
d_call: TRBD1; v_call: TRBV10-2; j_call: TRBJ2-5; cdr3_aa: ASRDRGRPAETQY